These 17 T cell receptor beta chains were all obtained from the same sample, sequenced in a study of cytomegalovirus exposure and HLA in healthy donors. Amplification used 60 Vbeta primers and 13 Jbeta primers. Some clones are missing from TCRdb's copy, which holds only in-frame ones; the method was immunoSEQ multiplex PCR. The repertoire consists of 150,000 to 200,000 clones, with about 75% occurring once and the leading ten covering less than 9.5%. The sequencing sample was made of PBMCs. All receptors derive from a woman in her thirties or forties in good health and CMV-seropositive.

The V call is TRBV25-1, the J call TRBJ2-1; 9 bases agree with TRBD2. The CDR3 contains 15 residues. The germline CDR1 and CDR2 sequences are MGHDK and SYGVNS. The ends lost 6 bases at V and 3 bases at J; junction bases unmatched: 6. This chain's CDR3 is CASSAALAGYNEQFF. In nucleotides, the CDR3 is TGTGCCAGCAGCGCTGCACTAGCGGGCTACAATGAGCAGTTCTTC.

The chain is built from TRBV19 and TRBJ2-3; 9 bases fit TRBD1. CDR1 LNHDA and CDR2 SQIVND come from the germline V gene (reference sequence). The CDR3 length is 13 residues. The V and J ends lost 10 bases and 4 bases, in that order; junction bases with no gene match: 6. As DNA, the CDR3 is TGTGCCACCTCACAGGGGGCATCAGATACGCAGTATTTT. It encodes CATSQGASDTQYF.

The chain combines TRBV19 with TRBJ2-1, with D maybe TRBD1 (6 bases). Trimming cost V 6 bases and J 2 bases, with 11 bases left between them. The V gene's germline CDR1 is LNHDA and CDR2 SQIVND (reference sequence). The CDR3 has 14 amino acids. The CDR3 DNA sequence: TGTGCCAGTAGCAGGGGCGGTGCCTACAATGAGCAGTTCTTC. Amino acid sequence: CASSRGGAYNEQFF.

The chain joins TRBV5-1 to TRBJ2-7; possible D gene TRBD1, 6 bases. The CDR3 is 16 residues long. Trimming took off 5 bases at V and 3 bases at J, with 21 bases between the two ends. The germline V gene encodes CDR1 SGHRS and CDR2 YFSETQ. Here the CDR3 DNA reads TGCGCCAGCAGTATGAAGTCACAGGGCGTAGACTACGAGCAGTACTTC. It specifies CASSMKSQGVDYEQYF.

The rearrangement uses TRBV5-6 and TRBJ2-7, with 7 nucleotides matching TRBD2. Germline trimming cut 4 bases from V and 0 bases from J; bases unmatched to any gene: 10. The CDR3 covers 16 residues. Germline CDR1 is SGHDT and CDR2 is YYEEEE. Here the CDR3 reads CASSPAGLGSSYEQYF. As DNA, the CDR3 is TGTGCCAGCAGCCCGGCCGGACTAGGGAGCTCCTACGAGCAGTACTTC.

The rearrangement links TRBV28 to TRBJ1-3; D is ambiguous. Trimming took 8 bases from V and 0 from J, leaving 14 bases between them. This CDR3 is built from 15 residues. Germline lookup yields CDR1 MDHEN and CDR2 SYDVKM. The CDR3, as DNA: TGTGCCAGCGGATTAGACATTTACTCTGGAAACACCATATATTTT. Amino acids: CASGLDIYSGNTIYF.

The chain uses TRBV19 and TRBJ2-5, with D maybe TRBD2 (6 bases). Germline CDR1 is LNHDA and CDR2 is SQIVND (reference sequence). CDR3 length: 21 residues. Trimming removed 0 bases at V and 1 base at J, with 27 bases between. The CDR3 protein is CASSIDGGFGSGSGSQETQYF. DNA for the CDR3: TGTGCCAGTAGTATAGATGGTGGGTTTGGGTCTGGTAGCGGAAGCCAAGAGACCCAGTACTTC.

The chain employs TRBV6-5 and TRBJ2-7; 10 bases match TRBD1. With 2 bases clipped from V and 4 bases from J, the junction kept 2 bases outside the gene matches. The CDR3 runs 14 residues. CDR1 MNHEY and CDR2 SVGAGI come from the germline V gene. CDR3 sequence: CASSYRTGGYEQYF. The CDR3 nucleotides are TGTGCCAGCAGTTACAGGACAGGGGGTTACGAGCAGTACTTC.

The V gene is TRBV5-1, the J gene TRBJ1-2, with D maybe TRBD1 (5 bases). The CDR3 runs to 15 residues. V was clipped by 0 bases and J by 2 bases, with 11 bases between them. Germline V gene sequence: CDR1 SGHRS, CDR2 YFSETQ. The CDR3 nucleotides read TGCGCCAGCAGCTTGGATGGTAGACAGAACTATGGCTACACCTTC. Its protein product is CASSLDGRQNYGYTF. Full variable domain (missing parts from reference TRBV5-1 and TRBJ1-2): KAGVTQTPRYLIKTRGQQVTLSCSPISGHRSVSWYQQTPGQGLQFLFEYFSETQRNKGNFPGRFSGRQFSNSRSEMNVSTLELGDSALYLCASSLDGRQNYGYTFGSGTRLTVV.

The genes are TRBV19 and TRBJ2-1, with 11 bases lining up with TRBD2. This CDR3 region has 19 residues. V dropped 1 base and J dropped 2; count of bases not matched to a gene: 10. The germline CDR1 and CDR2 sequences are LNHDA and SQIVND (reference sequence). The CDR3 sequence is CASSIAPASGRWAYNEQFF. The CDR3, as DNA: TGTGCCAGTAGTATAGCCCCTGCTAGCGGGAGGTGGGCCTACAATGAGCAGTTCTTC.

The CDR3 nucleotides are TGTGCCAGCGCAAGGTCCCGGGACTTAGCCTACGAGCAGTACTTC. Its translation is CASARSRDLAYEQYF. This chain joins TRBV27 and TRBJ2-7, with D tentatively TRBD2 (6 bases). CDR3 length equals 15 residues. The V end lost 8 bases, the J end lost 2 bases, and 19 bases lay between the germline ends. Per the germline V gene, CDR1 is MNHEY and CDR2 is SMNVEV (reference sequence).

The gene calls are TRBV9 and TRBJ1-1, with D unclear. Per germline, CDR1 SGDLS and CDR2 YYNGEE. The CDR3 sequence is 12 residues long. V was trimmed by 4 bases and J by 1 base, leaving 5 bases between them. The CDR3 DNA reads TGTGCCAGCAGCACGGGGAACACTGAAGCTTTCTTT. This sequence encodes CASSTGNTEAFF. Full variable domain (rest looked up from reference TRBV9 and TRBJ1-1): DSGVTQTPKHLITATGQRVTLRCSPRSGDLSVYWYQQSLDQGLQFLIQYYNGEERAKGNILERFSAQQFPDLHSELNLSSLELGDSALYFCASSTGNTEAFFGQGTRLTVV.

The chain recombines TRBV11-2 with TRBJ2-7; 7 bases fit TRBD2. CDR3 size: 13 residues. V was clipped by 1 base and J by 6 bases; unmatched bases: 3. The germline gives CDR1 SGHAT, CDR2 FQNNGV. The CDR3: CASSLGTSTEQYF. As DNA, the CDR3 is TGTGCCAGCAGCTTAGGGACTAGTACCGAGCAGTACTTC.

Notes on this clone: This is likely a read error, given that the CDR3 carries no conserved phenylalanine or tryptophan at its end. The CDR3 DNA reads as TGTGCCAGCAGTGCTTCCTACTACGAGCAGTACCTC. Translating gives CASSASYYEQYL. V is TRBV2 and J is TRBJ2-7, with D hard to call. This CDR3 region has 12 residues. Germline V gene sequence: CDR1 SNHLY, CDR2 FYNNEI. Trimming pared 4 bases from V and 3 bases from J, leaving 7 bases between.

CDR3: CASSLGRTEAFF. The CDR3 DNA sequence: TGTGCCAGCAGCTTGGGGAGGACTGAAGCTTTCTTT. The rearrangement joins TRBV5-4 to TRBJ1-1; the D is unclear. V lost 0 bases, J lost 5 bases, and 5 bases lay in between. CDR1 SGHNT and CDR2 YYREEE come from the germline V gene (reference sequence). CDR3 length equals 12 residues.

The table lists this clone with a few counts. The genes are TRBV7-3 and TRBJ2-1; the match to TRBD2 covers 9 bases. Germline CDR1 SGHTA, CDR2 FQGTGA. The V gene end was trimmed by 1 base and the J gene end by 8 bases; junction bases not matched to a gene: 9. The CDR3 covers 16 residues. CDR3 residues: CASSLMAGGPVDEQFF. DNA for the CDR3: TGTGCCAGCAGCTTAATGGCGGGAGGGCCAGTTGATGAGCAGTTCTTC.

This sequence joins TRBV7-8 and TRBJ1-5; 10 nucleotides agree with TRBD1. The V and J ends lost 2 bases and 6 bases, in that order; junction bases with no gene match: 10. The length of the CDR3 is 17 residues. Germline V gene sequence: CDR1 SGHVS, CDR2 FQNEAQ. The CDR3 DNA follows: TGTGCCAGCAGCTTAACACTGACAGGGGGCGCAGGTCAGCCCCAGCATTTT. Translation gives CASSLTLTGGAGQPQHF.